This T cell receptor beta chain was captured in a study of cytomegalovirus exposure and HLA in healthy donors. Trimming cost V 0 bases and J 10 bases, with 15 bases left between them. There are 14 residues in the CDR3. Germline assignment: CDR1 LGHNA and CDR2 YSLEER. With 60 Vbeta and 13 Jbeta primers, the PCR was carried out. Measured with immunoSEQ multiplex PCR; TCRdb has only the in-frame clones, and not every one. The sample contains over 150,000 clones, about two thirds of which appear only once. This clone is a singleton in its sample. The V gene is TRBV4-3, the J gene TRBJ1-1; D gene unclear. The clonotype originates from a young woman in good health and CMV-seronegative. The sample consisted of PBMCs. CDR3 sequence: CASSQEVSGRGAFF. The DNA of the CDR3 is TGCGCCAGCAGCCAAGAGGTATCCGGGCGGGGAGCTTTCTTT.